The entry below gives a single T cell receptor (beta chain) sequence along with its context. No antigen is known for it. Vbeta (60) and Jbeta (13) primers were used in the PCR. Clones were sequenced by immunoSEQ multiplex PCR, and TCRdb holds only the in-frame ones, with some missing. This sample has about 110,000 clones; 77% occur once, and the top ten carry about 3.9%. The sample originates from a study of cytomegalovirus exposure and HLA in healthy donors. This CDR3 is 15 amino acids long. Germline CDR1 SNHLY, CDR2 FYNNEI. V gave up 3 bases and J gave up 2 bases, with 13 bases separating them. Study results and limitations: Common viral pathogens (according to a later analysis) appeared linked to several of the most significant clusters.

The sample was PBMCs. This TCR derives from a human donor in good health. The gene calls are TRBV2 and TRBJ1-1; D is possibly TRBD1 (6 bases). CDR3 sequence reads: CASSESRGYNTEAFF. In DNA form, the CDR3 reads TGTGCCAGCAGTGAGTCCAGGGGCTATAACACTGAAGCTTTCTTT.